Below, 20 T cell receptor beta chains from the same sample are listed, as sequenced in a study of OX40 agonist ivuxolimab in advanced cancers. Clones were sequenced by immunoSEQ multiplex PCR, and TCRdb holds only the in-frame ones, with some missing. The sample yields 9,500 to 14,000 clones, 70% to 90% seen once. The sequences come from CD4+ or CD8+ T cells sorted from blood, collected in a trial of the OX40 agonist ivuxolimab. All receptors come from an adult with an advanced solid tumor such as melanoma, head and neck, liver or kidney cancer.

This sequence joins TRBV21-1 and TRBJ2-7; the table's D gene call, TRBD1, was not cross checked with the DNA. TRBV21-1 is a documented pseudogene. The CDR3 is 18 amino acids. CDR3 residues: CASSPRPPDRANLSEQYF. Here the CDR3 DNA reads TGTGCCAGCAGCCCCCGACCGCCGGACAGGGCAAACCTTTCCGAGCAGTACTTC.

The chain is built from TRBV20-1 and TRBJ2-1; D is undetermined. Deletions cut 6 bases from V and 9 bases from J, with 12 bases between. This CDR3 contains 11 residues. Germline V gene sequence: CDR1 DFQATT, CDR2 SNEGSKA (reference sequence). CDR3 coding DNA: TGCAGTGCCCTGGCTGAAGGTGAGCAGTTCTTC. Translation: CSALAEGEQFF.

This chain joins TRBV4-1 and TRBJ1-5; D is ambiguous. V was cut by 1 base and J by 3 bases, with 13 bases left in between. Germline V gene lookup returns CDR1 MGHRA and CDR2 YSYEKL. CDR3 length equals 16 residues. The CDR3 sequence: CASSQGPGSLNQPQHF. DNA of the CDR3: TGCGCCAGCAGCCAAGGACCGGGGTCCCTCAATCAGCCCCAGCATTTT.

J is TRBJ2-1 and V is TRBV18; 11 bases are shared with TRBD2. Germline V CDR1 and CDR2: KGHSH, LQKENI. After removal of 3 bases from V and 4 bases from J, the junction contained 2 bases not matched to a gene. The CDR3 is 15 residues long. This CDR3 is CASSPLAGGYNEQFF. The CDR3 nucleotides are TGTGCCAGCTCACCCCTAGCGGGAGGATACAATGAGCAGTTCTTC.

V gene TRBV6-4 combines with J gene TRBJ2-5; 7 bases align to TRBD1. The J call may be incorrect, as the DNA end agrees better with TRBJ2-7. Germline V gene data show CDR1 as MRHNA and CDR2 as SNTAGT. CDR3 length: 16 amino acids. Here the CDR3 reads CASSDPPPGQTYEQYF. The CDR3 DNA sequence: TGTGCCAGCAGTGACCCGCCCCCGGGACAGACCTACGAGCAGTACTTC.

The chain links TRBV11-2 to TRBJ1-4; 8 bases agree with TRBD1. The trim removed 0 bases at V and 8 bases at J, leaving 17 bases unmatched. This CDR3 comprises 19 residues. The germline V gene encodes CDR1 SGHAT and CDR2 FQNNGV. For the CDR3, the DNA is TGTGCCAGCAGCTTAGATGGACAGGGAGTTACTTTGGGGCACGAAAAACTGTTTTTT. Protein sequence: CASSLDGQGVTLGHEKLFF.

The gene calls are TRBV27 and TRBJ1-6; D remains ambiguous. V shed 1 base and J shed 8 bases, with 9 bases lying between them. Germline values: CDR1 MNHEY, CDR2 SMNVEV (reference sequence). CDR3 length: 14 residues. CDR3 loop: CASSLLGRYSPLHF. The DNA for the CDR3 is TGTGCCAGCAGTTTATTAGGCCGATATTCACCCCTCCACTTT.

J is TRBJ2-7 and V is TRBV11-2; D gene uncertain. This CDR3 has 12 amino acids. The germline V and J ends were trimmed by 5 bases and 4 bases, with 9 bases remaining between them. The V gene's germline CDR1 is SGHAT and CDR2 FQNNGV. CDR3 sequence (DNA): TGTGCCAGCAGCCCGCCCTCTTACGAGCAGTACTTC. Its translation is CASSPPSYEQYF.

This rearrangement joins TRBV9 to TRBJ2-3, with a weak D call TRBD2 (5 bases). The CDR3 has 14 amino acids. Germline-derived CDR1 and CDR2 are SGDLS and YYNGEE. The germline V and J ends were trimmed by 0 bases and 0 bases, with 5 bases remaining between them. CDR3: CASSVAGSTDTQYF. The CDR3 region has the DNA TGTGCCAGCAGCGTAGCGGGAAGCACAGATACGCAGTATTTT.

V and J are TRBV2 and TRBJ2-2; no reliable D call. This CDR3 spans 12 amino acids. The germline CDR1 and CDR2 sequences are SNHLY and FYNNEI. Trimming pared 9 bases from V and 0 bases from J, leaving 5 bases between. CDR3 protein: CASSTNTGELFF. CDR3 bases: TGTGCCAGTTCCACGAACACCGGGGAGCTGTTTTTT.

The chain recombines TRBV5-4 with TRBJ2-5; D gene ambiguous. Germline loops: CDR1 SGHNT, CDR2 YYREEE (reference sequence). With 3 bases removed from V and 3 bases from J, the gap between germline ends came to 6 bases. CDR3 length: 12 amino acids. Here the CDR3 DNA reads TGTGCCAGCAGCTCGCCGGAAGAGACCCAGTACTTC. Residues: CASSSPEETQYF.

The chain couples TRBV7-9 to TRBJ2-7; 9 positions agree with TRBD1. There are 14 residues in the CDR3. V was clipped by 5 bases and J by 3 bases; unmatched bases: 5. Germline CDR1 SEHNR, CDR2 FQNEAQ (reference sequence). CDR3 coding DNA: TGTGCCAGCAGCAAACCGGGACAGGGCTACGAGCAGTACTTC. It codes for CASSKPGQGYEQYF.

J is TRBJ2-5 and V is TRBV29-1; 9 bases line up with TRBD2. The CDR3 totals 12 residues. Germline CDR1 reads SQVTM; CDR2 reads ANQGSEA. The V segment lost 0 bases and the J segment 14 bases; nucleotides outside the gene matches: 7. This CDR3 reads CSVEEIAGELYF. CDR3 bases: TGCAGCGTTGAAGAGATAGCGGGGGAACTTTACTTC.

The J gene is TRBJ2-2, the V gene TRBV7-2; no clear D. The germline V and J ends were trimmed by 1 base and 8 bases, with 2 bases remaining between them. CDR3 size: 11 residues. CDR1 is SGHTA and CDR2 is FQGNSA in the germline V gene. Here the CDR3 reads CASSLVGELFF. DNA for the CDR3: TGTGCCAGCAGCTTAGTAGGGGAGCTGTTTTTT. The full variable domain, with the rest looked up from reference TRBV7-2 and TRBJ2-2, is GAGVSQSPSNKVTEKGKDVELRCDPISGHTALYWYRQSLGQGLEFLIYFQGNSAPDKSGLPSDRFSAERTGGSVSTLTIQRTQQEDSAVYLCASSLVGELFFGEGSRLTVL.

This chain connects TRBV9 to TRBJ2-2; 11 bases are shared with TRBD2. This CDR3 has 15 amino acids. V shed 0 bases, J shed 7 bases, and the junction held 2 bases outside the gene matches. Germline loops: CDR1 SGDLS, CDR2 YYNGEE. As DNA, the CDR3 is TGTGCCAGCAGCGTAGATAGCGGGAGGGTCGGGGAGCTGTTTTTT. Protein: CASSVDSGRVGELFF.

The CDR3 region is CASSAWDPNRGYNEQFF. The DNA for the CDR3 is TGTGCCAGCAGCGCCTGGGACCCCAATAGAGGCTACAATGAGCAGTTCTTC. The rearrangement uses TRBV9 and TRBJ2-1, with D perhaps assigned TRBD1 or TRBD2 (5 bases each). V lost 3 bases to trimming and J lost 3 bases, with 19 bases between them. This CDR3 region has 17 residues. Germline V lookup: CDR1 SGDLS, CDR2 YYNGEE.

The rearrangement uses TRBV7-9 and TRBJ2-5; TRBD2 is a possible D gene (5 bases). The CDR3 consists of 13 residues. The V and J ends lost 5 bases and 5 bases respectively, with 12 bases between them. Germline lookup yields CDR1 SEHNR and CDR2 FQNEAQ (reference sequence). CDR3: CASSQVDYETQYF. The CDR3 DNA sequence: TGTGCCAGCAGCCAGGTAGACTATGAGACCCAGTACTTC.

The chain is built from TRBV5-1 and TRBJ2-7; no firm D call. The CDR3 totals 13 residues. Trimming shortened V by 0 bases and J by 3 bases, and 7 bases separated the two germline ends. Germline loops: CDR1 SGHRS, CDR2 YFSETQ. CDR3 sequence reads: CASSLALNYEQYF. The CDR3 DNA reads as TGCGCCAGCAGCTTGGCCCTCAACTACGAGCAGTACTTC.

This chain joins TRBV4-2 and TRBJ2-2, with TRBD2 matching 9 bases. The germline V gene has CDR1 LGHNA and CDR2 YNFKEQ. This CDR3 is built from 16 residues. Trimming cost V 2 bases and J 1 base; bases outside gene matches: 2. The CDR3 loop reads CASSQIAGENTGELFF. The CDR3 region has the DNA TGTGCCAGCAGCCAAATAGCGGGAGAGAACACCGGGGAGCTGTTTTTT.

The V call is TRBV9, the J call TRBJ2-3; D is unclear. The V gene's germline CDR1 is SGDLS and CDR2 YYNGEE. The CDR3 covers 14 residues. V was shortened by 0 bases and J by 5 bases, with 10 bases between the two germline ends. The CDR3 region is CASSVEPPGDTQYF. The CDR3 nucleotides read TGTGCCAGCAGCGTAGAGCCCCCCGGAGATACGCAGTATTTT.